This T cell receptor (beta chain) derives from a study of T cell clonality in common variable immunodeficiency. Study observations and caveats: Shared TCRbeta clones were fewer between CVID subjects than controls. Reportedly, TCR beta sequences from common variable immunodeficiency showed fewer deletions and N-nucleotide insertions.

The repertoire was sequenced with immunoSEQ multiplex PCR; TCRdb's copy has only in-frame clones and lacks some. Recorded here are 30,000 to 40,000 clones, none singletons. The germline V gene encodes CDR1 LNHDA and CDR2 SQIVND (reference sequence). Trimming removed 10 bases at V and 9 bases at J, with 22 bases between. The CDR3 loop spans 14 amino acids. This clone has ten or more counts. What it binds is unknown. The read stops 3 residues short of the end of the CDR3; the missing end is completed from the germline J gene. The sequence derives from a human donor with common variable immunodeficiency. The sequenced sample was peripheral blood mononuclear cells. The rearrangement uses TRBV19 and TRBJ2-1; D perhaps matches TRBD2 (7 bases). CDR3 loop: CATKRAGALGEQFF. CDR3 DNA, as far as it was read: TGTGCCACTAAAAGGGCGGGGGCCCTGGGTGAG.